The count of the clone carrying this T cell receptor (beta chain) is one. These data originate in a study of technical replicates of blood from a few donors. The CDR3 contains 14 residues. V gave up 3 bases and J gave up 3 bases; unmatched junction bases: 4. Germline loops: CDR1 SGHDT, CDR2 YYEEEE. Using immunoSEQ multiplex PCR, the repertoire was profiled, and TCRdb retains in-frame clones only, with some absent. The data show 75,000 to 100,000 clones, about 95% seen once. The source is a human donor in good health. Sequenced: T cells isolated from PBMCs. The chain employs TRBV5-6 and TRBJ2-5, with 8 bases aligning to TRBD1. CDR3: CASSSTGAEETQYF. In DNA form, the CDR3 reads TGTGCCAGCAGCTCGACAGGGGCGGAAGAGACCCAGTACTTC.